This section outlines one T cell receptor beta chain sequence together with its context. What it binds is unknown. These data belong to a study of cytomegalovirus exposure and HLA in healthy donors. Overall study: Early released data comprised around 80 million unique TCRs from HLA-typed donors. Study findings and constraints: A highly shared variant cluster was judged a likely technical artifact. With high specificity and sensitivity, the classifier reportedly diagnosed cytomegalovirus status.

PCR was performed using 60 Vbeta and 13 Jbeta primers. Per the original data handling: Approximately 11 million of 75 million to 85 million unique TCR beta chains were shared, per a later count. The protocol was immunoSEQ multiplex PCR, while the TCRdb copy is restricted to in-frame clones and leaves out a portion. Clonal size and the V and J genes are those of that table, whereas D and trimming came from the DNA. The sample has approximately 130,000 clones, approximately 77% seen once. V gave up 0 bases and J gave up 5 bases, with 9 bases separating them. In germline, CDR1 is SGHRS, CDR2 YFSETQ. The CDR3 has 15 amino acids.

The chain joins TRBV5-1 to TRBJ1-6, with D unresolved. The TCR comes from a woman aged 40 to 50 in good health and CMV-seronegative. The sequenced sample was PBMCs. CDR3: CASSLETADNSPLHF. The DNA of the CDR3 is TGCGCCAGCAGCTTGGAAACAGCTGATAATTCACCCCTCCACTTT.